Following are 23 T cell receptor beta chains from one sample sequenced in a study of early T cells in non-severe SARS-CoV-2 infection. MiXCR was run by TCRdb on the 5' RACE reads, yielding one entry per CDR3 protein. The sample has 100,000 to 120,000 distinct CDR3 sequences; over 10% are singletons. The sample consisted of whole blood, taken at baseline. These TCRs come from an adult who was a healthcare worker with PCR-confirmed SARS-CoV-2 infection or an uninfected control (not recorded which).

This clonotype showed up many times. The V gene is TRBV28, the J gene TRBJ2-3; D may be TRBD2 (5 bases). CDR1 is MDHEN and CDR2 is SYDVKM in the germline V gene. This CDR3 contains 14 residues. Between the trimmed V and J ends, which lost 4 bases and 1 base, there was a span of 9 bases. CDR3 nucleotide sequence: TGTGCCAGCAGTTCTGGACTTCGCACAGATACGCAGTATTTT. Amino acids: CASSSGLRTDTQYF.

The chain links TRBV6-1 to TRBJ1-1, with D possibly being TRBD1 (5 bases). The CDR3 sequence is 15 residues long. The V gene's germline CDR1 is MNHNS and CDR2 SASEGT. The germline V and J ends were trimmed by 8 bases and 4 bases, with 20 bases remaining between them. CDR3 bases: TGTGCCAGCGGGCTGTGGGGCCCTAGGGGCACTGAAGCTTTCTTT. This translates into CASGLWGPRGTEAFF.

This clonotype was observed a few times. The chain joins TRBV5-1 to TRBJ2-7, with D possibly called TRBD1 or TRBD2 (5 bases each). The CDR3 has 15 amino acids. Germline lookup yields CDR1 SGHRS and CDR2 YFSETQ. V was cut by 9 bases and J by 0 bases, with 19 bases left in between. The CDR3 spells CATGIGTGTSYEQYF. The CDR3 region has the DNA TGCGCCACCGGAATCGGAACCGGGACCTCCTACGAGCAGTACTTC.

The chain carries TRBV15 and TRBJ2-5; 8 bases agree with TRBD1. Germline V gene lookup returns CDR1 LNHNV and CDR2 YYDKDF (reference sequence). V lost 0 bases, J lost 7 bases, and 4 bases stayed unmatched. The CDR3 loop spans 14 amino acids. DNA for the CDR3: TGTGCCACCAGCAGAGACGGACAGGGAGGGACCCAGTACTTC. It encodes CATSRDGQGGTQYF.

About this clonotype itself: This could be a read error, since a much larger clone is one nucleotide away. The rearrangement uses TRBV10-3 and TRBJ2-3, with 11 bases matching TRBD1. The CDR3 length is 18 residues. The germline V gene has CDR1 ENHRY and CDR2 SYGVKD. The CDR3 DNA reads TGTGCCATCAGTGAGTCGTTGGGACAGGGGGGACTCACAGATACGCTGTATTTT. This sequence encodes CAISESLGQGGLTDTLYF.

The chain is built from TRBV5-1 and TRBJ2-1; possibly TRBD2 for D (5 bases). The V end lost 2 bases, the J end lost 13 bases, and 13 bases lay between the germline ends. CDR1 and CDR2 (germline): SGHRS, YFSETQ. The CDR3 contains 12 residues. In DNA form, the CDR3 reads TGCGCCAGCAGCTTTGGGCGAGACTATCAGTTCTTC. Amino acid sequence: CASSFGRDYQFF.

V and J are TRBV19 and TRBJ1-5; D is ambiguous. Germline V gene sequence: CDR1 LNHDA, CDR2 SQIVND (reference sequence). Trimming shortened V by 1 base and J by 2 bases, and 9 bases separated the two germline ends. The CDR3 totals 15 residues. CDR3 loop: CASSIASQGNQPQHF. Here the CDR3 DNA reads TGTGCCAGTAGTATAGCAAGTCAGGGCAATCAGCCCCAGCATTTT.

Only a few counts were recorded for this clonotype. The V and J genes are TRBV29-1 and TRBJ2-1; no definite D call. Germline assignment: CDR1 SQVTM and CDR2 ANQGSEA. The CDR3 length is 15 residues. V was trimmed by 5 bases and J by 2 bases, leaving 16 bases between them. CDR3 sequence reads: CSVTHGPGTYNEQFF. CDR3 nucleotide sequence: TGCAGCGTTACGCATGGGCCTGGGACCTACAATGAGCAGTTCTTC.

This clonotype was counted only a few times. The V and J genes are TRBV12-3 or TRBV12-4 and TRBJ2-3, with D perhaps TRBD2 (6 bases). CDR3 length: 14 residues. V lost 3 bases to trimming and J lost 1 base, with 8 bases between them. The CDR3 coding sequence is TGTGCCAGCAGTTTTGGCGGGGGCACAGATACGCAGTATTTT. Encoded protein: CASSFGGGTDTQYF.

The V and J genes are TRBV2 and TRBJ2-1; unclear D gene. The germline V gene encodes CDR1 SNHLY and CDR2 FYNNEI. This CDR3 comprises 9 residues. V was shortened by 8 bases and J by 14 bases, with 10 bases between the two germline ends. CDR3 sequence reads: CASVDPEFF. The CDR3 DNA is TGTGCCAGCGTAGACCCGGAGTTCTTC.

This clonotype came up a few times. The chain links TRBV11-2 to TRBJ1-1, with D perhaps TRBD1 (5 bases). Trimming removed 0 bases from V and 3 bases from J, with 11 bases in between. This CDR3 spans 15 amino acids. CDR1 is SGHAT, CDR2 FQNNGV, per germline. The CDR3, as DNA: TGTGCCAGCAGCTTAGATCATCAGGGTCACACTGAAGCTTTCTTT. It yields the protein CASSLDHQGHTEAFF.

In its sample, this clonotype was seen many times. The CDR3 nucleotides read TGTGCCAGCAGCCCCTTTCGGGGGGGCCGCTCCTACAATGAGCAGTTCTTC. This encodes CASSPFRGGRSYNEQFF. The rearrangement uses TRBV7-8 and TRBJ2-1; 8 positions agree with TRBD2. This CDR3 spans 17 amino acids. The germline V gene has CDR1 SGHVS and CDR2 FQNEAQ. After removal of 5 bases from V and 0 bases from J, the junction contained 9 bases not matched to a gene.

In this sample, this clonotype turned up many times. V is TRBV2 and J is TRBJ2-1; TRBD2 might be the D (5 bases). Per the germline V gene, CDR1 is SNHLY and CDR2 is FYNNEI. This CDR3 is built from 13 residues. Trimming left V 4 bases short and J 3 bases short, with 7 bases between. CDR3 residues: CASSVGSYNEQFF. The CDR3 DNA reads TGTGCCAGCAGTGTGGGGAGCTACAATGAGCAGTTCTTC.

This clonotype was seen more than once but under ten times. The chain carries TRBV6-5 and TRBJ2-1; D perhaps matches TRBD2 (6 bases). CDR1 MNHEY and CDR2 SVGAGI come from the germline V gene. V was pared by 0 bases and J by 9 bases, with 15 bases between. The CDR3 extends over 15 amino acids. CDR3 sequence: CASSYSPGADSEQFF. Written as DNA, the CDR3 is TGTGCCAGCAGTTACTCTCCGGGAGCAGACTCTGAGCAGTTCTTC.

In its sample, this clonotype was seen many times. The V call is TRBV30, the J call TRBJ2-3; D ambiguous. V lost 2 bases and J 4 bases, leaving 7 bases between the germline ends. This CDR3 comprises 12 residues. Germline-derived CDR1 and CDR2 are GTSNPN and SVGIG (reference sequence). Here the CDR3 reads CAWSRAADTQYF. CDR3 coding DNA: TGTGCCTGGAGTCGTGCAGCAGATACGCAGTATTTT.

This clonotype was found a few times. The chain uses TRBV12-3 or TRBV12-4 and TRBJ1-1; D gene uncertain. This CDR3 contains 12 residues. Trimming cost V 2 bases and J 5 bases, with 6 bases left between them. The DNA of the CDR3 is TGTGCCAGCAGTTTAAGGAGGACTGAAGCTTTCTTT. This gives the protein CASSLRRTEAFF.

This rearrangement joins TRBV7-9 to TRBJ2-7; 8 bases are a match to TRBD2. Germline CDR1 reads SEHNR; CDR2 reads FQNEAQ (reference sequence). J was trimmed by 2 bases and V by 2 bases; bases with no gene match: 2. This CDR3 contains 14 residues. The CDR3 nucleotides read TGTGCCAGCAGCTTACTAGCGGGCCCCTACGAGCAGTACTTC. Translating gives CASSLLAGPYEQYF.

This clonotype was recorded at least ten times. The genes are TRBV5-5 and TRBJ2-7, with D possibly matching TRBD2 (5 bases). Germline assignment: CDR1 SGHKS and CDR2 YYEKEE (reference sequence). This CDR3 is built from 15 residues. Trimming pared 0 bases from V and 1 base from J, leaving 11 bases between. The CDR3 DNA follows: TGTGCCAGCAGCTTGGCGTGGAGGCAGTCCTACGAGCAGTACTTC. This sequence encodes CASSLAWRQSYEQYF.

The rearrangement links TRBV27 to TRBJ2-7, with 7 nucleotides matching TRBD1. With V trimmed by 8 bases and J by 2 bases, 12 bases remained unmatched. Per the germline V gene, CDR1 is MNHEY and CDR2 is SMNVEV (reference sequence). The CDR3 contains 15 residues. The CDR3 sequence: CASQPDGTVPYEQYF. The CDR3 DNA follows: TGTGCCAGCCAACCGGACGGGACAGTTCCCTACGAGCAGTACTTC.

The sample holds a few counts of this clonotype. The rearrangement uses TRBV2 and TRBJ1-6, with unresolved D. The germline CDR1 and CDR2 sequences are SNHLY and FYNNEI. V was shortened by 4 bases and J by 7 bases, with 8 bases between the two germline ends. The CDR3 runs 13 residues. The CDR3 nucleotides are TGTGCCAGCAGTGGGCCCTTAAATTCACCCCTCCACTTT. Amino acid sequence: CASSGPLNSPLHF.

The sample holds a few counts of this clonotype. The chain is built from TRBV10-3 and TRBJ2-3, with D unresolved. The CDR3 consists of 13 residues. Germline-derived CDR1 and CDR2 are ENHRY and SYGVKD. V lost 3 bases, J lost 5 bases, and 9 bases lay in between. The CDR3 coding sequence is TGTGCCATCAGTGATTCAGTGGGAGATACGCAGTATTTT. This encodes CAISDSVGDTQYF.

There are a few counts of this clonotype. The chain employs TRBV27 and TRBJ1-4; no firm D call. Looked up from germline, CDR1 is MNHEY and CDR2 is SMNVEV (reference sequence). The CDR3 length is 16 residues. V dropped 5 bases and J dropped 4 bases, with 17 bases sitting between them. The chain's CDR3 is CASSLTPHWGNEKLFF. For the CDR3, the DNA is TGTGCCAGCAGTCTTACGCCGCACTGGGGTAATGAAAAACTGTTTTTT.

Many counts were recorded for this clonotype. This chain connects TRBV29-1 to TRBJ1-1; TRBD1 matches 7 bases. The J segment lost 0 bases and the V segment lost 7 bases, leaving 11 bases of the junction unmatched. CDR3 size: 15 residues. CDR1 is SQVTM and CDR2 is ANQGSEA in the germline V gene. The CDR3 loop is CSAAPGQTMNTEAFF. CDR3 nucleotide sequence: TGCAGCGCGGCCCCGGGACAGACTATGAACACTGAAGCTTTCTTT. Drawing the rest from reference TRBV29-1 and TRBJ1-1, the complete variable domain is SAVISQKPSRDICQRGTSLTIQCQVDSQVTMMFWYRQQPGQSLTLIATANQGSEATYESGFVIDKFPISRPNLTFSTLTVSNMSPEDSSIYLCSAAPGQTMNTEAFFGQGTRLTVV.